Below are 16 T cell receptor beta chains sequenced from a single sample in a study of CD8 T cells in Susac syndrome. Random hexamers served to reverse transcribe roughly 0.5 to 1 ug RNA. MiXCR, run by TCRdb on the immunoSEQ multiplex PCR reads, gives a single entry per CDR3 protein. The data hold roughly 89,000 distinct CDR3 sequences, with approximately 96% observed a single time. The sample taken for sequencing was CD8+ T cells from PBMCs. The receptors shown here come from a human donor with Susac syndrome.

The gene calls are TRBV25-1 and TRBJ1-2; D possibly corresponds to TRBD1 (5 bases). V lost 2 bases and J lost 4, with 14 bases in between. The CDR3 consists of 15 residues. The germline V gene encodes CDR1 MGHDK and CDR2 SYGVNS. The DNA for the CDR3 is TGTGCCAGCAGTGAACCGGGGCGGGGAACCTATGGCTACACCTTC. This translates into CASSEPGRGTYGYTF.

V and J are TRBV30 and TRBJ2-1, with D perhaps matching TRBD1 (5 bases). From germline, CDR1 is GTSNPN and CDR2 SVGIG (reference sequence). The CDR3 consists of 12 residues. Trimming took off 8 bases at V and 3 bases at J, with 11 bases between the two ends. The CDR3 protein is CAQGSGYNEQFF. CDR3 DNA: TGTGCCCAGGGTTCGGGCTACAATGAGCAGTTCTTC.

The rearrangement uses TRBV20-1 and TRBJ2-7; 8 nucleotides align to TRBD2. The V and J ends lost 5 bases and 0 bases, in that order; junction bases with no gene match: 9. Germline V gene lookup returns CDR1 DFQATT and CDR2 SNEGSKA (reference sequence). This CDR3 is 15 amino acids long. The CDR3 protein is CSAGGASGYSYEQYF. The CDR3 DNA follows: TGCAGTGCTGGGGGGGCTAGCGGGTACTCCTACGAGCAGTACTTC.

The chain uses TRBV6-6 and TRBJ2-7; the D is unclear. Germline V gives CDR1 MNHNY, CDR2 SVGAGI (reference sequence). Between the trimmed V and J ends, which lost 4 bases and 3 bases, there was a span of 10 bases. The CDR3 is 13 residues long. DNA of the CDR3: TGTGCCAGCAGTTCCCGACCCAACTACGAGCAGTACTTC. Translating gives CASSSRPNYEQYF.

This sequence joins TRBV6-5 and TRBJ2-5, with D maybe TRBD2 (6 bases). The CDR3 contains 12 residues. Trimming took 8 bases from V and 1 from J, leaving 8 bases between them. Germline V lookup: CDR1 MNHEY, CDR2 SVGAGI. DNA for the CDR3: TGTGCCAGCCGGGACTTCCAAGAGACCCAGTACTTC. Translated: CASRDFQETQYF.

The chain employs TRBV5-4 and TRBJ2-1, with no clear D. Germline loops: CDR1 SGHNT, CDR2 YYREEE (reference sequence). The CDR3 covers 14 residues. Trimming stripped 4 bases from V and 7 bases from J, with 15 bases between. The CDR3 sequence: CASSVASVYNEQFF. The CDR3 nucleotides are TGTGCCAGCAGCGTTGCCTCAGTTTATAATGAGCAGTTCTTC.

The chain employs TRBV14 and TRBJ1-2; D unclear. The length of the CDR3 is 13 residues. Between the trimmed V and J ends, which lost 4 bases and 5 bases, there was a span of 11 bases. CDR1 is SGHDN, CDR2 FVKESK, per germline. The CDR3 loop is CASSPGIRYGYTF. The CDR3 DNA reads TGTGCCAGCAGCCCGGGCATTCGATATGGCTACACCTTC.

The V gene is TRBV20-1, the J gene TRBJ2-1; 12 bases are a match to TRBD1. V lost 6 bases, J lost 0 bases, and 9 bases stayed unmatched. Looked up from germline, CDR1 is DFQATT and CDR2 is SNEGSKA (reference sequence). The CDR3 totals 17 residues. CDR3 bases: TGCAGTGCCCCGGGACAGGGGGCCACCCTCTCCTACAATGAGCAGTTCTTC. Translating gives CSAPGQGATLSYNEQFF.

The V call is TRBV3-1, the J call TRBJ2-7; no clear D gene. Trimming took off 0 bases at V and 5 bases at J, with 8 bases between the two ends. The CDR3 extends over 13 amino acids. From germline, CDR1 is LGHDT and CDR2 YNNKEL (reference sequence). This CDR3 is CASSQEGRDEQYF. CDR3 DNA: TGTGCCAGCAGCCAAGAGGGTAGGGACGAGCAGTACTTC.

This clonotype was seen only once. The rearrangement links TRBV9 to TRBJ2-7, with 8 nucleotides matching TRBD1. With 1 base clipped from V and 5 bases from J, the junction kept 5 bases outside the gene matches. The CDR3 is 14 residues long. Germline assignment: CDR1 SGDLS and CDR2 YYNGEE. Here the CDR3 reads CASSVTGGSDEQYF. The CDR3, as DNA: TGTGCCAGCAGCGTAACAGGGGGAAGCGACGAGCAGTACTTC.

This rearrangement joins TRBV13 to TRBJ1-6; possible D gene TRBD1, 6 bases. This CDR3 is built from 15 residues. The V and J ends lost 0 bases and 5 bases respectively, with 8 bases between them. From germline, CDR1 is PRHDT and CDR2 FYEKMQ (reference sequence). The CDR3 here is CASSLGDSNNSPLHF. The CDR3 DNA is TGTGCCAGCAGCTTAGGGGACAGTAATAATTCACCCCTCCACTTT.

The gene calls are TRBV7-9 and TRBJ2-1, with D possibly called TRBD1 or TRBD2 (5 bases each). This CDR3 has 15 residues. Germline-derived CDR1 and CDR2 are SEHNR and FQNEAQ (reference sequence). V shed 4 bases and J shed 10 bases, with 20 bases lying between them. The CDR3 region has the DNA TGTGCCAGCAGCTCTGACCGGGACCTGGTCTTGGAGCAGTTCTTC. This translates into CASSSDRDLVLEQFF.

This chain connects TRBV2 to TRBJ1-1, with D maybe TRBD1 (6 bases). From germline, CDR1 is SNHLY and CDR2 FYNNEI. The CDR3 spans 12 residues. Trimming shortened V by 10 bases and J by 0 bases, and 9 bases separated the two germline ends. CDR3 coding DNA: TGTGCCATAGACAGGATGAACACTGAAGCTTTCTTT. It is translated as CAIDRMNTEAFF.

The chain is built from TRBV5-4 and TRBJ2-5; TRBD2 agrees at 7 bases. The germline gives CDR1 SGHNT, CDR2 YYREEE (reference sequence). This CDR3 has 16 amino acids. V lost 4 bases, J lost 5 bases, and 14 bases stayed unmatched. The CDR3 loop is CASSAYSGPGGETQYF. The CDR3 nucleotides read TGTGCCAGCAGCGCCTATAGCGGGCCTGGAGGGGAGACCCAGTACTTC.

The chain employs TRBV25-1 and TRBJ2-3; the match to TRBD1 covers 8 bases. The CDR3 is made up of 16 amino acids. V was pared by 1 base and J by 1 base, with 4 bases of the junction left unmatched. Germline V gene data show CDR1 as MGHDK and CDR2 as SYGVNS. The chain's CDR3 is CASSEWADRGTDTQYF. As DNA, the CDR3 is TGTGCCAGCAGTGAATGGGCGGACAGGGGCACAGATACGCAGTATTTT.

The CDR3 sequence is CASRYRDSSYEQYF. The CDR3 nucleotides read TGTGCCAGCAGATACCGGGACAGCTCCTACGAGCAGTACTTC. The chain uses TRBV28 and TRBJ2-7, with 7 positions matching TRBD1. The J segment lost 0 bases and the V segment lost 6 bases, leaving 5 bases of the junction unmatched. CDR1 and CDR2 from the germline V gene are MDHEN and SYDVKM. The CDR3 loop spans 14 amino acids.